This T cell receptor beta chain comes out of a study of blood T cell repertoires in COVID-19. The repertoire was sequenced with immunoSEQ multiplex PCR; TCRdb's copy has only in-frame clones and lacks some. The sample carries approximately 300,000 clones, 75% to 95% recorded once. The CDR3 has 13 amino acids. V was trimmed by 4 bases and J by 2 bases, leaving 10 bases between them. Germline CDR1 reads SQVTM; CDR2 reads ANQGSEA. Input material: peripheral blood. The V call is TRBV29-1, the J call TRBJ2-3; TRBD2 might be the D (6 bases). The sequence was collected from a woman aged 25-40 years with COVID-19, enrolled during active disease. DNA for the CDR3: TGCAGCGTTGTTGGCGGGAACACAGATACGCAGTATTTT. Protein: CSVVGGNTDTQYF.